Sequencing of this T cell receptor beta chain was carried out in a study of shared clonotypes between healthy human individuals. Per the germline V gene, CDR1 is MNHEY and CDR2 is SVGAGI. The V and J ends lost 2 bases and 13 bases respectively, with 14 bases between them. The CDR3 consists of 12 residues. This table comes from immunoSEQ multiplex PCR, and its TCRdb copy is limited to in-frame clones, with some not included. This table holds 2 million to 2.5 million clones, approximately 94% found once. The sequence was collected from a man aged 18 to 30 in good health. The chain recombines TRBV6-5 with TRBJ1-2; no definite D call. Input material: naive CD4+ T cells sorted from blood. Subset indicated: CD45RA+ positively selected. CDR3 nucleotide sequence: TGTGCCAGCAGTTACACGAGGGCCCCCCTCACCTTC. Translating gives CASSYTRAPLTF.